This TCR beta chain was profiled in a study of shared clonotypes between healthy human individuals. Study-wide findings and caveats: Despite large depth, rarefaction showed incomplete sorted-subset sequencing. Apart from blood, nothing was sampled; tissue repertoires likely differ.

The CDR3 is 15 residues long. The germline V gene encodes CDR1 LNHDA and CDR2 SQIVND (reference sequence). V lost 1 base and J lost 6; bases outside the gene matches: 7. Notes on this clone: Its specificity is not known.

The input for sorted-subset replicate PCRs was 150 to 200 ng DNA, around 30,000 T cell genomes. The method was immunoSEQ multiplex PCR; TCRdb's version includes in-frame clones alone and lacks a portion of them. The sample has 2 million to 3 million clones, approximately 93% seen once. The V and J genes are TRBV19 and TRBJ2-7, with 9 bases lining up with TRBD2. The TCR sequence derives from a man aged 18 to 30 in good health. Some clones in this sample may be carry-over from other donors' samples. The sequencing input was naive CD4+ T cells from PBMCs. Subset given: CD45RA+ positively selected. The CDR3 region is CASSIAAGGPREQYF. The CDR3 DNA sequence: TGTGCCAGTAGTATAGCAGCGGGAGGCCCCCGCGAGCAGTACTTC.